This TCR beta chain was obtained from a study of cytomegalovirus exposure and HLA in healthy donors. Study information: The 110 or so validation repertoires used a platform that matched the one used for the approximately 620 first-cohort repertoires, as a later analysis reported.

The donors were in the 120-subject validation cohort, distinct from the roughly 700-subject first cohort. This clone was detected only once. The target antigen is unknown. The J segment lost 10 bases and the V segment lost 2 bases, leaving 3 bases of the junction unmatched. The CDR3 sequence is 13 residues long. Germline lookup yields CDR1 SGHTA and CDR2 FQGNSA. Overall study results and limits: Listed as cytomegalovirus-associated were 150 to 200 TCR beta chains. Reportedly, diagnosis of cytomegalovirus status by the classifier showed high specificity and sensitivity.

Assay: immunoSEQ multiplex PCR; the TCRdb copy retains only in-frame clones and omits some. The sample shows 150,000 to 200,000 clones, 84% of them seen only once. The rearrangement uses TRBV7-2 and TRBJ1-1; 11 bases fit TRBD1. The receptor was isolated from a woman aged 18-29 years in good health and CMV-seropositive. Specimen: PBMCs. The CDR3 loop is CASSLPGQGAAFF. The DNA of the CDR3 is TGTGCCAGCAGCTTACCCGGACAGGGGGCAGCTTTCTTT.